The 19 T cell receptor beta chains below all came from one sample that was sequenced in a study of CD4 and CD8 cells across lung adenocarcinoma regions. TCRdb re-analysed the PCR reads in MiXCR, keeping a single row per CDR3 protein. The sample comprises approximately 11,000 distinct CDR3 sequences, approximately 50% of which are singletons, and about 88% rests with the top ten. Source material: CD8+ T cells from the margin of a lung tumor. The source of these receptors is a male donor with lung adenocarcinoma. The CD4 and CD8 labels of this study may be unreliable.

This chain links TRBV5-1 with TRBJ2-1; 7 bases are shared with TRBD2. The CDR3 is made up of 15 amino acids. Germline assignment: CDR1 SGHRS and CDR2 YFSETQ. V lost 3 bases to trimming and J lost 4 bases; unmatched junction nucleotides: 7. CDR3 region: CASSSREVGYNEQFF. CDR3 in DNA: TGCGCCAGCAGCTCCCGGGAGGTAGGGTACAATGAGCAGTTCTTC.

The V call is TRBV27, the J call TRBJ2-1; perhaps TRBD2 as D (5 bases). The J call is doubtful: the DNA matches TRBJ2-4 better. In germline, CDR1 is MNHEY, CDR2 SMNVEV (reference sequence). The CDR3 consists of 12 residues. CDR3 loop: CAARRDYNVQYF. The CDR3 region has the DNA TGTGCGGCGCGGCGAGACTACAATGTTCAGTACTTC.

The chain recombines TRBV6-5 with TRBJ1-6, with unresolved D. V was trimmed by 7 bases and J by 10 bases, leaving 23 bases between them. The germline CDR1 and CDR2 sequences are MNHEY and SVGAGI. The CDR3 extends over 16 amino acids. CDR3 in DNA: TGTGCCAGCAAGTTCGGGTTAATAGATAATCTGTCACCCCTCCACTTT. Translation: CASKFGLIDNLSPLHF.

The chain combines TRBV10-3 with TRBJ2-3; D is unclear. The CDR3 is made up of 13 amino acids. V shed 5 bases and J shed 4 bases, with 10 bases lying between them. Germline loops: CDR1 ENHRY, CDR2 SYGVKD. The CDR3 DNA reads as TGTGCCATCAGTATAGTTTCGGCAGATACGCAGTATTTT. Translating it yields CAISIVSADTQYF.

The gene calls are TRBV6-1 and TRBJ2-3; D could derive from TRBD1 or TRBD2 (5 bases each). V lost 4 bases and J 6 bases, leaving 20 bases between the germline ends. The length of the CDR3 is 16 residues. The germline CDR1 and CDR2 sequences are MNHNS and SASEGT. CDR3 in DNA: TGTGCCAGCAGTGGAGCCGGGGCCGGGGATGGGGATACGCAGTATTTT. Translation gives CASSGAGAGDGDTQYF.

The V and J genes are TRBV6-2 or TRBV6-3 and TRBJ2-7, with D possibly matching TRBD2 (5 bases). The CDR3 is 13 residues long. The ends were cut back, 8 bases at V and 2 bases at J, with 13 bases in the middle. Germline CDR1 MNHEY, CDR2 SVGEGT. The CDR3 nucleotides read TGTGCCAGCCTTGGGCAGAGGGCCTACGAGCAGTACTTC. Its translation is CASLGQRAYEQYF.

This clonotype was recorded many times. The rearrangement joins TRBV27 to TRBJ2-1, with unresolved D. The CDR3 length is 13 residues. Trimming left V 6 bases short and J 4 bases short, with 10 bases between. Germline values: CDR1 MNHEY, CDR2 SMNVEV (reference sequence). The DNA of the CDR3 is TGTGCCAGCAGCCCTACTAATTACAATGAGCAGTTCTTC. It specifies CASSPTNYNEQFF.

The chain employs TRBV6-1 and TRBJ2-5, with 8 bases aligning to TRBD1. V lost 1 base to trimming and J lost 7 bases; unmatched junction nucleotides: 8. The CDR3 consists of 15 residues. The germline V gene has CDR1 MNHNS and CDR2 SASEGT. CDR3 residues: CASSEVRQGKGTQYF. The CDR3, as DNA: TGTGCCAGCAGTGAAGTTCGACAGGGGAAAGGGACCCAGTACTTC.

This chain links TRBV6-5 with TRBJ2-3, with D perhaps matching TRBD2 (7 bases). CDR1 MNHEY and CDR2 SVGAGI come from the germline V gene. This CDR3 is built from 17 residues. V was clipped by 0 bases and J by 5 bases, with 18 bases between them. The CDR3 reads CASSYSIGGGDKDTQYF. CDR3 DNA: TGTGCCAGCAGTTACTCGATAGGGGGAGGGGACAAAGATACGCAGTATTTT.

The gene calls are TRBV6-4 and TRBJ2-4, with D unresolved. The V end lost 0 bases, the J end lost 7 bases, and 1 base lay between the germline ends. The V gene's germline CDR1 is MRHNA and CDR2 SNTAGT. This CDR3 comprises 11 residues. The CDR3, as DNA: TGTGCCAGCAGTGACTCGAACATTCAGTACTTC. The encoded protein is CASSDSNIQYF.

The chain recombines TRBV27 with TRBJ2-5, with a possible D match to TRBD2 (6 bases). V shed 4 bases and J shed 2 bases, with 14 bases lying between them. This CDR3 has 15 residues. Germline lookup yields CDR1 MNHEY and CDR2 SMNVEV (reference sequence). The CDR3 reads CASSYSAGGQETQYF. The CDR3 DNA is TGTGCCAGCAGTTATTCGGCCGGGGGACAAGAGACCCAGTACTTC.

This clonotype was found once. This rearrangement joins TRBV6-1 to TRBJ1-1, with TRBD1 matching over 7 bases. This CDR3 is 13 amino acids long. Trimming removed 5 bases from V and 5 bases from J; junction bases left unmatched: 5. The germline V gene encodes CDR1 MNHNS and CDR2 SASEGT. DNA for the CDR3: TGTGCCAGCAGTCAGGGGGTAAGGACTGAAGCTTTCTTT. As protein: CASSQGVRTEAFF.

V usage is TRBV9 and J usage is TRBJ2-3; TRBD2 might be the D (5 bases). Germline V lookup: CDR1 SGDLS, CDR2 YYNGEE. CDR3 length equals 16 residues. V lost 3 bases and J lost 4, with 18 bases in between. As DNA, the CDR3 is TGTGCCAGCAGCGACGAGCGGAACCTAGGCCCAGATACGCAGTATTTT. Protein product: CASSDERNLGPDTQYF.

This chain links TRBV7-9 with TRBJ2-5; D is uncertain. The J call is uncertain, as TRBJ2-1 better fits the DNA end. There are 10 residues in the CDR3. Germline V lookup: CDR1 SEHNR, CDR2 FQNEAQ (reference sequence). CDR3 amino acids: CATNTNEQFF. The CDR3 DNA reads TGTGCCACCAACACCAATGAGCAGTTCTTC.

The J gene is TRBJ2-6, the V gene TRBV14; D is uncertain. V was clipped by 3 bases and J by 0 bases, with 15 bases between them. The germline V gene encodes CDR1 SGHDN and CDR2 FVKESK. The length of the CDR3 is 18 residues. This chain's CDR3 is CASSHSDFWSSGANVLTF. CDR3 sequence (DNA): TGTGCCAGCAGCCATTCCGACTTCTGGAGCTCTGGGGCCAACGTCCTGACTTTC.

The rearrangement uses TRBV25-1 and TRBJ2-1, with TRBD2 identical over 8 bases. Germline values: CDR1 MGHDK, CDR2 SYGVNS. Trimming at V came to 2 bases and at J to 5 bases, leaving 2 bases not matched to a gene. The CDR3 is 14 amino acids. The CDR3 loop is CASSESGRHNEQFF. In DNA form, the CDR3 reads TGTGCCAGCAGTGAAAGCGGGAGACACAATGAGCAGTTCTTC.

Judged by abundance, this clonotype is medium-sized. The CDR3 bases are TGTGCCAGCAGCGACGCGGCCCGCCGCGGTGAGCAGTTCTTC. Its translation is CASSDAARRGEQFF. The chain recombines TRBV6-1 with TRBJ2-1; unclear D gene. The CDR3 length is 14 residues. V was pared by 6 bases and J by 9 bases, with 18 bases between. Germline assignment: CDR1 MNHNS and CDR2 SASEGT.

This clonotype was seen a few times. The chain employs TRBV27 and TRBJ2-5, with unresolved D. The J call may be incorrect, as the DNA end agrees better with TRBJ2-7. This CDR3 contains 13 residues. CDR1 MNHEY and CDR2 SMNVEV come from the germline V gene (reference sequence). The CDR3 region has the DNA TGTGCCAGCAGTTTACAGGTTGCCTACGAGCAGTACTTC. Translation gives CASSLQVAYEQYF.

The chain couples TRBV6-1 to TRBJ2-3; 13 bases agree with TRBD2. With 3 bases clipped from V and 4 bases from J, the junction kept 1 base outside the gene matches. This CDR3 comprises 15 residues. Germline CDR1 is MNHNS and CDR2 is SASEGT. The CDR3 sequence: CASSETSGGPDTQYF. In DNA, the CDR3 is TGTGCCAGCAGTGAGACTAGCGGGGGGCCAGATACGCAGTATTTT.